This record looks at one T cell receptor (beta chain) sequence and its context. Its antigen remains unknown. Extracted total RNA amounted to at least 5.5 micrograms for each sample. The source of the sample is a study of blood T cells in healthy people across ages. The CDR3 runs to 16 residues. J gave up 2 bases and V 0 bases, and 6 bases lay outside the gene matches. Germline V gene lookup returns CDR1 LGHNA and CDR2 YSLEER. Whole-study findings and limits: Higher diversity and more naive CD4+ cells were features of long-lived donors, compared to aged donors.

Together with a sample-barcoded 5' primer, a J-beta primer mix was included in a second PCR lasting roughly 7 to 11 cycles. MiXCR was run by TCRdb on the 5' RACE reads, yielding one entry per CDR3 protein. Of around 990,000 distinct CDR3 sequences listed, about 25% are singletons. These sequences were also reported in another study, on T cells of mothers and their children. That source notes: Overlap ran slightly, non-significantly higher for related than unrelated mother-child pairs.

This chain joins TRBV4-3 and TRBJ2-7; 8 bases agree with TRBD2. The sequenced sample consisted of blood. The source of this sequence is a girl aged 2 to 10 in good health. CDR3 in DNA: TGCGCCAGCAGCCAAGACTGGGGCGGGGGGCCCTACGAGCAGTACTTC. Encoded protein: CASSQDWGGGPYEQYF.